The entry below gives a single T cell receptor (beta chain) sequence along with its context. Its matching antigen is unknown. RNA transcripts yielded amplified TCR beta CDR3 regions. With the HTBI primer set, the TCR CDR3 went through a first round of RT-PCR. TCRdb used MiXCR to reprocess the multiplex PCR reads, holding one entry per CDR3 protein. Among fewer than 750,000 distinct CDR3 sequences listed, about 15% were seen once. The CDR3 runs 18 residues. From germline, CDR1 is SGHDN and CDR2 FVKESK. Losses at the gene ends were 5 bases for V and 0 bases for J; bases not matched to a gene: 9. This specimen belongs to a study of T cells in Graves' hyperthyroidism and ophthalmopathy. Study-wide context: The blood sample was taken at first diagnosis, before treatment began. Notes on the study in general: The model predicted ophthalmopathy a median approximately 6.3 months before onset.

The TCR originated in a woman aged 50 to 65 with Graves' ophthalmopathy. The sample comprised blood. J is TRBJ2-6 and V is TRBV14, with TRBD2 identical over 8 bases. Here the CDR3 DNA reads TGTGCCAGCAGCAACCCACGCGGGAGGCACTCTGGGGCCAACGTCCTGACTTTC. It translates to CASSNPRGRHSGANVLTF.